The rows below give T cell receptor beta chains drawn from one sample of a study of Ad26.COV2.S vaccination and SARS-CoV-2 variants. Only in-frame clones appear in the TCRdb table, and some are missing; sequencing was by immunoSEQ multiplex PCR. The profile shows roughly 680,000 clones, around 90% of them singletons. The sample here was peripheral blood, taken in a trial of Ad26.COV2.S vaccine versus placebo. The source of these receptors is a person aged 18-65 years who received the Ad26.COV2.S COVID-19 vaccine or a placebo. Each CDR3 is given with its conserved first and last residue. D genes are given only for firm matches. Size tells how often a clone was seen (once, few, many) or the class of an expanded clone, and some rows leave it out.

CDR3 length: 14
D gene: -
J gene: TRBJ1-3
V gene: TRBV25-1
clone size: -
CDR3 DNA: TGTGCCAGCAGTGGGGGTGGGGCTGGAAACACCATATATTTT
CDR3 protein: CASSGGGAGNTIYF

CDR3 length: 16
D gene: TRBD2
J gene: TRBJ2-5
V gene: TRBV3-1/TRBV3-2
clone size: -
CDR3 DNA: TGTGCCAGCAGCCAAGGTGGGACTAGCGTGTATGAGACCCAGTACTTC
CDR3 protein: CASSQGGTSVYETQYF

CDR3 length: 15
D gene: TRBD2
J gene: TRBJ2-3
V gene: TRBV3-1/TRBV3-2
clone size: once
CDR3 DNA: TGTGCCAGCAGCCGAACTAGCGGGAGGACAGATACGCAGTATTTT
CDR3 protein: CASSRTSGRTDTQYF

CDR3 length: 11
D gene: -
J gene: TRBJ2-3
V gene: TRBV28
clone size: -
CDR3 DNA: TGTGCCAGCGCAGTAACAGATACGCAGTATTTT
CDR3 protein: CASAVTDTQYF

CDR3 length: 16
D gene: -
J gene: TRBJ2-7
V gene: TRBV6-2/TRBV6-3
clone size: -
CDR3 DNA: TGTGCCAGCAGTCGGGGATCCTGGGACTCAGCCTACGAGCAGTACTTC
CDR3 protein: CASSRGSWDSAYEQYF

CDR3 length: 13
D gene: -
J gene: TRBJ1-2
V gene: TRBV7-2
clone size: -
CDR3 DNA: TGTGCCAGCAGCTTCGGGGGGGTCTATGGCTACACCTTC
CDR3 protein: CASSFGGVYGYTF

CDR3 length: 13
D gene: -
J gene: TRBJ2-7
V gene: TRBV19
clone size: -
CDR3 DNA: TGTGCCAGTAGTCCAACAGGGATCTACGAGCAGTACTTC
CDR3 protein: CASSPTGIYEQYF

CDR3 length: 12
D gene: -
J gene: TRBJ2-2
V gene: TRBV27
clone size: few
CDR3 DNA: TGTGCCAGCAGTTTAGGGGGTAGGGAGCTGTTTTTT
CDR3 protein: CASSLGGRELFF

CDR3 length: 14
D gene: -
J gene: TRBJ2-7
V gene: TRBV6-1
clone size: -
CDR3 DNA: TGTGCCAGCAGTGACAGGGACATATACTACGAGCAGTACTTC
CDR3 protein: CASSDRDIYYEQYF

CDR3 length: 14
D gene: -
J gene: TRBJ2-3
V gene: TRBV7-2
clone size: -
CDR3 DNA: TGTGCCAGCAGCTTGGTTGGGGGGATAGATACGCAGTATTTT
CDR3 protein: CASSLVGGIDTQYF

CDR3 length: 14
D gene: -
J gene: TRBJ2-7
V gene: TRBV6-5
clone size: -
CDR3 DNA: TGTGCCAGCAGTTACTCGTACAGGGACTACGAGCAGTACTTC
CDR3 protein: CASSYSYRDYEQYF

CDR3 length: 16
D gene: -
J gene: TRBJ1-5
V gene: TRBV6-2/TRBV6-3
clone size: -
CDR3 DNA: TGTGCCAGCAGTTACTCGAAAGGGGGAAGCAATCAGCCCCAGCATTTT
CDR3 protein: CASSYSKGGSNQPQHF

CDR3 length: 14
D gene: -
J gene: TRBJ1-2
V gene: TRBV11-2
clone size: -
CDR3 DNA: TGTGCCAGCAGCCCCGGCAGGGCCAACTATGGCTACACCTTC
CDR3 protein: CASSPGRANYGYTF

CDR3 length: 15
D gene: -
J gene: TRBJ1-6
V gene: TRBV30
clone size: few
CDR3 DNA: TGTGCCTGGAGTGTGCCCAGCCACTATAATTCACCCCTCCACTTT
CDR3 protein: CAWSVPSHYNSPLHF

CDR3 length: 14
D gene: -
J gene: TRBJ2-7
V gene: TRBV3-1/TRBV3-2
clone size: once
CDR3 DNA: TGTGCCAGCAGCCAAGGTGGGACTCCGTACGAGCAGTACTTC
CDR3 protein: CASSQGGTPYEQYF

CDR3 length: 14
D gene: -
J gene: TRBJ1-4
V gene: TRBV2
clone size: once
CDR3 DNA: TGTGCCGCTAGCATGGGGGAAACTAATGAAAAACTGTTTTTT
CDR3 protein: CAASMGETNEKLFF

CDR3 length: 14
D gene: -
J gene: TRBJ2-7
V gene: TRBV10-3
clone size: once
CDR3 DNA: TGTGCCATCAGTGACAGGTTAGCGTCGGTCGAGCAGTACTTC
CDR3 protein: CAISDRLASVEQYF

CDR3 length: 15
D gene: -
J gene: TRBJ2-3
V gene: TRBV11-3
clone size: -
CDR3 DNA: TGTGCCAGCAGCTTAGGTCCGGGCCAACTAGATACGCAGTATTTT
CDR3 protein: CASSLGPGQLDTQYF

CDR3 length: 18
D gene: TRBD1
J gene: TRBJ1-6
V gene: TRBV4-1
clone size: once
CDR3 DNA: TGCGCCAGCAGCCAAGAGGGCTCCGGGACAGACCAAAATTCACCCCTCCACTTT
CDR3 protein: CASSQEGSGTDQNSPLHF

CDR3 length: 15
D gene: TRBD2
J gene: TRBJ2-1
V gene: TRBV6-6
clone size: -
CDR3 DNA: TGTGCCAGCAGTTTAGCTAGCGGGAAAAACAATGAGCAGTTCTTC
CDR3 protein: CASSLASGKNNEQFF

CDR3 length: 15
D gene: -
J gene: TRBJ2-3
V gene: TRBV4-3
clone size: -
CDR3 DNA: TGCGCCAGCAGCCAGCAAGCAGGGTTTACAGATACGCAGTATTTT
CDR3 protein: CASSQQAGFTDTQYF

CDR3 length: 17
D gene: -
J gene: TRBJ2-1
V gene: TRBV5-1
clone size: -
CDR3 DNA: TGCGCCAGCAGCTTTCTAGGCGGGAACGGGGGCTACAATGAGCAGTTCTTC
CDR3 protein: CASSFLGGNGGYNEQFF

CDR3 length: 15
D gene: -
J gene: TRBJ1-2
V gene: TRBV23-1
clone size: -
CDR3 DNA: TGCGCCAGCAGTCAAGGCCCAGGGCCGCTATATGGCTACACCTTC
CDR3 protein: CASSQGPGPLYGYTF

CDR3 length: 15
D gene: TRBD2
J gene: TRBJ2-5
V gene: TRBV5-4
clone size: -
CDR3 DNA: TGTGCCAGCAGTTCCCGACTAGCGGGGATGGAGACCCAGTACTTC
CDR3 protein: CASSSRLAGMETQYF

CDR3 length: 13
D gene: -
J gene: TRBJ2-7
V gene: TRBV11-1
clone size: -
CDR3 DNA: TGTGCCAGCAGCTTCGGGGGTTCCTACGAGCAGTACTTC
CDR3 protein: CASSFGGSYEQYF

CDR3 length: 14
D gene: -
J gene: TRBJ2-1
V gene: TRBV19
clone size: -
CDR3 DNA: TGTGCCAGTATCCGGTCGGGGTCGGACAATGAGCAGTTCTTC
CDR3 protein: CASIRSGSDNEQFF

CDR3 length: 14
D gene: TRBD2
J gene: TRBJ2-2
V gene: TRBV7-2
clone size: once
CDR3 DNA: TGTGCCAGCAGCTTGGGACTAGGTGGCGGGGAGCTGTTTTTT
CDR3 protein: CASSLGLGGGELFF

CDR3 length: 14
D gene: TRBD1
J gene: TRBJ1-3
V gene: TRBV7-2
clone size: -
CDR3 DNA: TGTGCCAGCAGCTTAACCGGGACAGGCGACACCATATATTTT
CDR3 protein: CASSLTGTGDTIYF

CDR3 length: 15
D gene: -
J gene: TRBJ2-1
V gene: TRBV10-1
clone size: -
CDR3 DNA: TGCGCCAGCAGTGAGTCGTCCGGAACTTACAATGAGCAGTTCTTC
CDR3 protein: CASSESSGTYNEQFF

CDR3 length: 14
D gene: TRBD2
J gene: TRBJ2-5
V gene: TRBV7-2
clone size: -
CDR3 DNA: TGTGCCAGCAGCTTAGTGGGCGGGGGAGAGACCCAGTACTTC
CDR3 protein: CASSLVGGGETQYF

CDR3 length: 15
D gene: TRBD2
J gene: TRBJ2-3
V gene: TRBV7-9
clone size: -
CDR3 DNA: TGTGCCAGCAGCTTCGGGACTAGCGGCACAGATACGCAGTATTTT
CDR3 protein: CASSFGTSGTDTQYF